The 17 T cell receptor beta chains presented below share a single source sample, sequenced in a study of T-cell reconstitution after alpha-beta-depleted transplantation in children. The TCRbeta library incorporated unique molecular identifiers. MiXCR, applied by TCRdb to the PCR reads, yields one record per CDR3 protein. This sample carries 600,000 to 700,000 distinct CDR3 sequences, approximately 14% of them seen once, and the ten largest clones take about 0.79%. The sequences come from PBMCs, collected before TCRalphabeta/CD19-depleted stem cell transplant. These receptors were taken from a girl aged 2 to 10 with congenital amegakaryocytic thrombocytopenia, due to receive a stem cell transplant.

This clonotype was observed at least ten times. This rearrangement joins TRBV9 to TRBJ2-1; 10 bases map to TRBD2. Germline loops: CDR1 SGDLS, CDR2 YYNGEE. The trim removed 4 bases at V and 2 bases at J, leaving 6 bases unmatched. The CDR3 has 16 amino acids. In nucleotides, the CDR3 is TGTGCCAGCAGCCCCCGGACTAGCGGAACCTACAATGAGCAGTTCTTC. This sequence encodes CASSPRTSGTYNEQFF.

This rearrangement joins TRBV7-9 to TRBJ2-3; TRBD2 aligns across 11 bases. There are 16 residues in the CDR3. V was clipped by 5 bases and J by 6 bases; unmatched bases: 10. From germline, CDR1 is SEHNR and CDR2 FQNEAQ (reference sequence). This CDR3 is CASSQTSGEQADTQYF. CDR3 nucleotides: TGTGCCAGCAGCCAGACTAGCGGGGAACAGGCGGATACGCAGTATTTT. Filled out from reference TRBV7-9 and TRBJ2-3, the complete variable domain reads DTGVSQNPRHKITKRGQNVTFRCDPISEHNRLYWYRQTLGQGPEFLTYFQNEAQLEKSRLLSDRFSAERPKGSFSTLEIQRTEQGDSAMYLCASSQTSGEQADTQYFGPGTRLTVL.

In DNA, the CDR3 is TGCGCCAGCAGCCAGGACAGGAGTAAGGCCCTTAATGGCTACACCTTC. Protein product: CASSQDRSKALNGYTF. The chain has TRBV5-1 and TRBJ1-2, with 7 nucleotides matching TRBD1. The CDR3 contains 16 residues. Germline V CDR1 and CDR2: SGHRS, YFSETQ. Germline trimming cut 4 bases from V and 6 bases from J; bases unmatched to any gene: 15. Based on the CDR3 plus reference TRBV5-1 and TRBJ1-2, the full variable domain is KAGVTQTPRYLIKTRGQQVTLSCSPISGHRSVSWYQQTPGQGLQFLFEYFSETQRNKGNFPGRFSGRQFSNSRSEMNVSTLELGDSALYLCASSQDRSKALNGYTFGSGTRLTVV.

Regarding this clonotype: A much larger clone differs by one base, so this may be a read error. The CDR3 here is CASGPPTIATTCEQYF. The DNA of the CDR3 is TGTGCTAGTGGTCCCCCCACGATAGCGACTACCTGCGAGCAGTACTTC. This chain links TRBV12-5 with TRBJ2-7; weak D call: TRBD2 (5 bases). The CDR3 sequence is 16 residues long. In germline, CDR1 is LGHNT, CDR2 FRNRAP. V gave up 5 bases and J gave up 6 bases, with 23 bases separating them.

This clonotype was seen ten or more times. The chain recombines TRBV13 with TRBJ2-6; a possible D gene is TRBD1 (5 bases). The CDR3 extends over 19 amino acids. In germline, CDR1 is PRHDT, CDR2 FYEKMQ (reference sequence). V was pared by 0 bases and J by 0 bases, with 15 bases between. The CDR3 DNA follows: TGTGCCAGCAGCTTAGGCCTAGTAGGGGATTACTCTGGGGCCAACGTCCTGACTTTC. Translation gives CASSLGLVGDYSGANVLTF. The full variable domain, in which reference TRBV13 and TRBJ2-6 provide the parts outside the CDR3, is AAGVIQSPRHLIKEKRETATLKCYPIPRHDTVYWYQQGPGQDPQFLISFYEKMQSDKGSIPDRFSAQQFSDYHSELNMSSLELGDSALYFCASSLGLVGDYSGANVLTFGAGSRLTVL.

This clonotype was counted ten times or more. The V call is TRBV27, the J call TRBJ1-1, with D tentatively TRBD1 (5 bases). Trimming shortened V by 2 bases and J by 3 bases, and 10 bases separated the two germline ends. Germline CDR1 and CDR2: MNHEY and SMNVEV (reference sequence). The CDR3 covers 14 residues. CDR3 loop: CASSLQGVYTEAFF. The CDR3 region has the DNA TGTGCCAGCAGTTTACAGGGAGTGTACACTGAAGCTTTCTTT.

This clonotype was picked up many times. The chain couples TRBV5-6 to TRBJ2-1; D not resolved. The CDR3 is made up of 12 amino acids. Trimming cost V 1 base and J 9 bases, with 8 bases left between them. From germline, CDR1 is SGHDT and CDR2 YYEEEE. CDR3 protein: CASSLSVSEQFF. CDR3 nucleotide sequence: TGTGCCAGCAGCTTGAGCGTGAGTGAGCAGTTCTTC.

This CDR3 reads CSARIGVNEQFF. Written as DNA, the CDR3 is TGCAGTGCTAGAATCGGAGTCAATGAGCAGTTCTTC. The chain links TRBV20-1 to TRBJ2-1; D unresolved. The germline CDR1 and CDR2 sequences are DFQATT and SNEGSKA (reference sequence). The V gene lost 2 bases and the J gene lost 6 bases, with 8 bases spanning the gap. The CDR3 is 12 residues long.

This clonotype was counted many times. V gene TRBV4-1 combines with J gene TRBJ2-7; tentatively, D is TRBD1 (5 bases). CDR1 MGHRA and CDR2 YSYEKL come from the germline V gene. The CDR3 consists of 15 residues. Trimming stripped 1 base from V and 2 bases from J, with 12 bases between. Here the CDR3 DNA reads TGCGCCAGCAGCCAAGTGACAGTTGAACCCTACGAGCAGTACTTC. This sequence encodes CASSQVTVEPYEQYF.

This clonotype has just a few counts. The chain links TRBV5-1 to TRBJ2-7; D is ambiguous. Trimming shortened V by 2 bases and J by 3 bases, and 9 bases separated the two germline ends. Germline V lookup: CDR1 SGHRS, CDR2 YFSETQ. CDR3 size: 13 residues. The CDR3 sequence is CASSFNRDYEQYF. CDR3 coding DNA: TGCGCCAGCAGCTTTAACAGAGACTACGAGCAGTACTTC.

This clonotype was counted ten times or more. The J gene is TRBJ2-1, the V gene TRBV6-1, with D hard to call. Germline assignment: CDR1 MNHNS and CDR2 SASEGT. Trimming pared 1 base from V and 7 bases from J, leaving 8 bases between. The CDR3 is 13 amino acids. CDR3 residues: CASSEGSRNEQFF. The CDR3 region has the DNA TGTGCCAGCAGTGAAGGAAGTAGGAATGAGCAGTTCTTC.

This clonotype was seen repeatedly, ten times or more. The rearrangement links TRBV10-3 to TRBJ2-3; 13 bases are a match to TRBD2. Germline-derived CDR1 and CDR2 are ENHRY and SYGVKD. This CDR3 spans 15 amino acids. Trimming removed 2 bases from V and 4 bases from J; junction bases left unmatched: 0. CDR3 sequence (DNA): TGTGCCATCAGTGAGGGACTAGCGGGAGCAGATACGCAGTATTTT. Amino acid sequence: CAISEGLAGADTQYF.

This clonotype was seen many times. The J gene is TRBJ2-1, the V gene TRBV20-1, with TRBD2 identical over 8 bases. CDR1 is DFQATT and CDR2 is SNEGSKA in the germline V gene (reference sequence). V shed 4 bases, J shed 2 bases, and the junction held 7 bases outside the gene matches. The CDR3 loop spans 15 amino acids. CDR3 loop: CSAILTSDAYNEQFF. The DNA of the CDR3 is TGCAGTGCTATCCTGACTAGCGACGCCTACAATGAGCAGTTCTTC.

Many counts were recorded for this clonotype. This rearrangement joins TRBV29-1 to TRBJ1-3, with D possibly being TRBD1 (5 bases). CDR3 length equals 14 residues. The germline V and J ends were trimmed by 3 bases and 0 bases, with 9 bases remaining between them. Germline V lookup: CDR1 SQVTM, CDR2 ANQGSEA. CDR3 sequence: CSVEGTSSGNTIYF. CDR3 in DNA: TGCAGCGTTGAGGGGACGAGCTCTGGAAACACCATATATTTT.

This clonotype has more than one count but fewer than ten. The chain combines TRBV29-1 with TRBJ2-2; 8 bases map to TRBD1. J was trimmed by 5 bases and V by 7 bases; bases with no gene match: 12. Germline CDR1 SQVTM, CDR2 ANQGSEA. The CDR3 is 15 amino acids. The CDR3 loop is CSAWVDRQGTGELFF. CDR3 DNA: TGCAGCGCTTGGGTGGACCGACAGGGGACCGGGGAGCTGTTTTTT.

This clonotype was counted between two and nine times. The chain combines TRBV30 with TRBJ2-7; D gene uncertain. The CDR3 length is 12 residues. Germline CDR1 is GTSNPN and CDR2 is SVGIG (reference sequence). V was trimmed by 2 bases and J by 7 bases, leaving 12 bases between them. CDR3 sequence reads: CAWSSEVGEQYF. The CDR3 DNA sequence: TGTGCCTGGAGTTCCGAAGTGGGGGAGCAGTACTTC.

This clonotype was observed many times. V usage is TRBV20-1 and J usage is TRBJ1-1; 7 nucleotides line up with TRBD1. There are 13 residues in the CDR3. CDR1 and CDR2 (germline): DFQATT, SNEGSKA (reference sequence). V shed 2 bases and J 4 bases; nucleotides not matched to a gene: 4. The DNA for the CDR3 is TGCAGTGCTAGAAACAGGGGCGGCACTGAAGCTTTCTTT. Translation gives CSARNRGGTEAFF.